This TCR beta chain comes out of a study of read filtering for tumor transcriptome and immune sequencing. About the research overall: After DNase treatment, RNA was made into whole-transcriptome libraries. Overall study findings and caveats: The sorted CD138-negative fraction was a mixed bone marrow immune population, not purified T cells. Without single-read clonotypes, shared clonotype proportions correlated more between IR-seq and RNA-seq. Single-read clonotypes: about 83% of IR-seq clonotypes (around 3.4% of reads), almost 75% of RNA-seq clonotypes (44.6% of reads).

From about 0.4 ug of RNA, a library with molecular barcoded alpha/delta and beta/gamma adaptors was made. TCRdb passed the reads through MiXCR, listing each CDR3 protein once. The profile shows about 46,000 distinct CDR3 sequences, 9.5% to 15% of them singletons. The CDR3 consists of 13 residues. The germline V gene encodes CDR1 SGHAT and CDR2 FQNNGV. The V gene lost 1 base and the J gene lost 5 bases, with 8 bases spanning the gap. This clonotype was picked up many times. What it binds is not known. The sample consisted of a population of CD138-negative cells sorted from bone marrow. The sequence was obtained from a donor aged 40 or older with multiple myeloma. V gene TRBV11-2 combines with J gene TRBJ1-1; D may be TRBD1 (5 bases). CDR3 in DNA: TGTGCCAGCAGCTTAGTGGAGGGGACTGAAGCTTTCTTT. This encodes CASSLVEGTEAFF.